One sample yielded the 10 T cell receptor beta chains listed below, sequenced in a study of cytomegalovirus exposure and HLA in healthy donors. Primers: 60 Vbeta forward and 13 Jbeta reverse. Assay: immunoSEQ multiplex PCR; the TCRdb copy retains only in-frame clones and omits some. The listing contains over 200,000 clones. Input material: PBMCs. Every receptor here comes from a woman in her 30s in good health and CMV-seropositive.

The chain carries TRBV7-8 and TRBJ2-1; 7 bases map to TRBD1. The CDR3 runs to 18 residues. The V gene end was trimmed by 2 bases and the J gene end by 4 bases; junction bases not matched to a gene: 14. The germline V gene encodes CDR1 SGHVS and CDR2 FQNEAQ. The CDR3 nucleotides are TGTGCCAGCAGCTTACATTACCTCCGGGACAGCCTTTACAATGAGCAGTTCTTC. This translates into CASSLHYLRDSLYNEQFF.

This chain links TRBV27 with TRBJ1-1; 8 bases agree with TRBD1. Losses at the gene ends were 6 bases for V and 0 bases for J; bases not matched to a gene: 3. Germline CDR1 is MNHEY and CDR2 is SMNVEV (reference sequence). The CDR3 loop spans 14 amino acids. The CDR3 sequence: CASRHRGMNTEAFF. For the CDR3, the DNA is TGTGCCAGCAGGCACAGGGGGATGAACACTGAAGCTTTCTTT.

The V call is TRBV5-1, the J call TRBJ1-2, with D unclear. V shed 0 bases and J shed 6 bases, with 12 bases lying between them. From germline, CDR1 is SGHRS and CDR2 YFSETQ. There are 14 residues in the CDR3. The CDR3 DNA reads TGCGCCAGCAGCTTGGCCCCGGGAGTAGATGGCTACACCTTC. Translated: CASSLAPGVDGYTF.

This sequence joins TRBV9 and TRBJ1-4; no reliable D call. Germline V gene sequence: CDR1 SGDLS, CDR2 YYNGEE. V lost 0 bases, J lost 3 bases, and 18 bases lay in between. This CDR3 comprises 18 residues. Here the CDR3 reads CASSVGSGIGLPNEKLFF. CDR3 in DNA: TGTGCCAGCAGCGTAGGATCCGGGATCGGGCTTCCTAATGAAAAACTGTTTTTT.

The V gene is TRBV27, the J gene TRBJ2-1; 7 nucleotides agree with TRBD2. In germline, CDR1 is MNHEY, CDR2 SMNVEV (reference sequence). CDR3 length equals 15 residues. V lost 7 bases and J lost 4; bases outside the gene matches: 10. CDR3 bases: TGTGCCAGCACTGGCGCCCCGGGACTATACAATGAGCAGTTCTTC. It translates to CASTGAPGLYNEQFF.

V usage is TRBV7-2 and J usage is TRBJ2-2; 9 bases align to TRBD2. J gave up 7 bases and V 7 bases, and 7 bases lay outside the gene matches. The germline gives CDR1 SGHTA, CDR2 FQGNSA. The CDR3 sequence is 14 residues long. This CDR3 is CASTPYSGSGELFF. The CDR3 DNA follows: TGTGCCAGCACCCCCTATAGCGGGAGCGGGGAGCTGTTTTTT. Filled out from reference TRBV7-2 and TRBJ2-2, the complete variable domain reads GAGVSQSPSNKVTEKGKDVELRCDPISGHTALYWYRQSLGQGLEFLIYFQGNSAPDKSGLPSDRFSAERTGGSVSTLTIQRTQQEDSAVYLCASTPYSGSGELFFGEGSRLTVL.

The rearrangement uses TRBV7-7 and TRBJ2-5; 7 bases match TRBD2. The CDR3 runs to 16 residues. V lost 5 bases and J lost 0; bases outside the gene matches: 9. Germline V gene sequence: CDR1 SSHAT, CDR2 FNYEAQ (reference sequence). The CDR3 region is CASSPQMGGYQETQYF. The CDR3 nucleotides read TGTGCCAGCAGCCCTCAAATGGGGGGGTACCAAGAGACCCAGTACTTC.

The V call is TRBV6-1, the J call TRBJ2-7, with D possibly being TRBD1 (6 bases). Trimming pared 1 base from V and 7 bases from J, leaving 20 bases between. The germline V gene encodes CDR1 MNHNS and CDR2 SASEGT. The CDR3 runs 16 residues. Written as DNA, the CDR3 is TGTGCCAGCAGTGAAGTACTCGTTGGGGGCCGTGGGGAGCAGTACTTC. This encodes CASSEVLVGGRGEQYF.

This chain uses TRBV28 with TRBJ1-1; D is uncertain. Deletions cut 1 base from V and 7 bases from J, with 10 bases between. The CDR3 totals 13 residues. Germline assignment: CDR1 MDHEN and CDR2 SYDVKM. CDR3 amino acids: CASSLFAGREAFF. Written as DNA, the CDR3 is TGTGCCAGCAGTTTATTCGCTGGGCGTGAAGCTTTCTTT.

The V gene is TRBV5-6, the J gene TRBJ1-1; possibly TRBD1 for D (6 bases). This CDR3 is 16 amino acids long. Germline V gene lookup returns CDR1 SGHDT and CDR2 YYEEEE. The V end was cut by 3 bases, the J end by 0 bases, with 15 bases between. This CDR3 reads CASSWGRGAVNTEAFF. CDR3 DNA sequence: TGTGCCAGCAGCTGGGGTCGGGGGGCGGTGAACACTGAAGCTTTCTTT. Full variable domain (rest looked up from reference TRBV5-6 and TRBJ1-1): DAGVTQSPTHLIKTRGQQVTLRCSPKSGHDTVSWYQQALGQGPQFIFQYYEEEERQRGNFPDRFSGHQFPNYSSELNVNALLLGDSALYLCASSWGRGAVNTEAFFGQGTRLTVV.